This is a list of T cell receptor beta chains from one sample in a study of response to subunit inactivated influenza vaccine. Using its own MiXCR run on the RT-PCR reads, TCRdb lists one record per CDR3 protein. The sample records about 150,000 distinct CDR3 sequences, roughly 10% being singletons. Specimen: CD8+ T cells sorted from PBMCs, collected roughly 24 months after vaccination. These receptors all stem from a man aged 50 to 75 who received an inactivated influenza vaccine. Each CDR3 is given with its conserved first and last residue. Expanded clones are given a class, and other clones once, few, many or no size at all.

j_gene: TRBJ1-1
len: 14
abundance: NA
v_gene: TRBV6-5
CDR3aa: CASSYSTGNTEAFF

j_gene: TRBJ1-5
len: 15
abundance: NA
v_gene: TRBV19
CDR3aa: CASSPGTVSNQPQHF

j_gene: TRBJ2-5
len: 13
abundance: NA
v_gene: TRBV3-1
CDR3aa: CASSHWVGETQYF

j_gene: TRBJ2-7
len: 13
abundance: NA
v_gene: TRBV6-5
CDR3aa: CASSWGRPDEQYF

j_gene: TRBJ1-2
len: 13
abundance: few
v_gene: TRBV12-3/TRBV12-4
CDR3aa: CASSLLAAYGYTF

j_gene: TRBJ2-3
len: 17
abundance: few
v_gene: TRBV20-1
CDR3aa: CSASMDEPIDPRDTQYF

j_gene: TRBJ2-7
len: 12
abundance: NA
v_gene: TRBV11-2
CDR3aa: CASGRGPNEQYF

j_gene: TRBJ1-5
len: 14
abundance: NA
v_gene: TRBV27
CDR3aa: CASSLRPFNQPQHF

j_gene: TRBJ1-1
len: 15
abundance: NA
v_gene: TRBV9
CDR3aa: CASRPQKFMNTEAFF

j_gene: TRBJ2-5
len: 13
abundance: many
v_gene: TRBV6-5
CDR3aa: CASSYTSQETQYF

j_gene: TRBJ2-1
len: 14
abundance: few
v_gene: TRBV7-8
CDR3aa: CASSGLTGLGEQFF

j_gene: TRBJ2-3
len: 12
abundance: many
v_gene: TRBV5-1
CDR3aa: CASSKDPDTQYF

j_gene: TRBJ2-7
len: 13
abundance: NA
v_gene: TRBV20-1
CDR3aa: CSASPLDSYEQYF

j_gene: TRBJ2-5
len: 15
abundance: few
v_gene: TRBV3-1
CDR3aa: CASRREATSVETQYF

j_gene: TRBJ1-2
len: 11
abundance: few
v_gene: TRBV29-1
CDR3aa: CSVVGRGGYTF

j_gene: TRBJ2-1
len: 13
abundance: few
v_gene: TRBV6-2/TRBV6-3
CDR3aa: CASSSTSGRSKFF

j_gene: TRBJ1-6
len: 16
abundance: NA
v_gene: TRBV5-1
CDR3aa: CASSLSTVFYNSPLHF